This T cell receptor (beta chain) was identified in a study of CD8 T cells in ankylosing spondylitis. TCRdb independently ran MiXCR on the 5' RACE reads; one entry per CDR3 protein. Among over 100,000 distinct CDR3 sequences, 9.5% to 12% were seen once, and the ten largest hold around 4.1%. The germline gives CDR1 SGHRS, CDR2 YFSETQ. The CDR3 is made up of 18 amino acids. The V end lost 0 bases, the J end lost 3 bases, and 19 bases lay between the germline ends. As to this clonotype: What it recognizes is unknown.

Study-wide results and caveats: Disease-linked clones had a CD8+ phenotype and relatively low frequency in peripheral blood.

The chain couples TRBV5-1 to TRBJ2-1; maybe TRBD2 (6 bases). The origin of this receptor is a female donor with ankylosing spondylitis or in good health (not recorded which). What was sequenced was blood, either unsorted or a sorted T cell fraction (not recorded which). CDR3 in amino acids: CASSLVGTSLADYNEQFF. Here the CDR3 DNA reads TGCGCCAGCAGCTTGGTTGGGACCTCACTAGCAGACTACAATGAGCAGTTCTTC.